This entry is about one T cell receptor (beta chain). Vbeta (60) and Jbeta (13) primers were used in the PCR. Method: immunoSEQ multiplex PCR; TCRdb's copy keeps in-frame clones and lacks some. Altogether some 170,000 clones are present, over 80% being singletons, with the ten largest covering about 4%. This sample stems from a study of cytomegalovirus exposure and HLA in healthy donors. Study-wide background: Earlier findings included some 120 million unique TCR beta sequences obtained from around 180 million T cells. As released early, the data held 80 million to 90 million unique TCRs from HLA-typed donors.

J lost 9 bases, V lost 3 bases, and 8 bases had no gene match. Germline values: CDR1 LNHDA, CDR2 SQIVND (reference sequence). The CDR3 spans 15 residues. Among the donors, all were healthy bone marrow donors. The chain is built from TRBV19 and TRBJ1-6; 7 bases map to TRBD1. This TCR was sampled from a man aged 45 to 65 in good health and CMV-seropositive. The source material was PBMCs. The CDR3 sequence is CASSIWTGIGSPLHF. The CDR3 DNA reads TGTGCCAGTAGTATCTGGACAGGTATCGGTTCACCCCTCCACTTT.